The sequence of this T cell receptor beta chain was determined in a study of blood T cells in healthy people across ages. General study points: Estimated diversity, derived from one million T cells, was regarded as an underestimate. Any conclusive comparison of naive versus antigen-experienced cells was prevented by using unsorted PBMCs. Fewer expanded clones and more diversity marked long-lived versus aged donors.

CDR3 length: 14 amino acids. The germline V gene has CDR1 MNHEY and CDR2 SVGEGT. A word on this clonotype: As yet, its antigen is unknown.

Combining a sample-barcoded 5' primer with a J-beta primer mix, a second PCR ran for roughly 7 to 12 cycles. MiXCR, run by TCRdb on the 5' RACE reads, gives a single entry per CDR3 protein. Of under 850,000 distinct CDR3 sequences detected, around 36% appear once; the ten largest clones hold approximately 13%. This rearrangement joins TRBV6-2 or TRBV6-3 to TRBJ2-5; possible D gene TRBD1, 6 bases. The DNA end is more similar to TRBJ2-7, so the J call may be wrong. This sequence was found in a young man in good health. Sequencing was done on a sample of blood. The DNA for the CDR3 is TGTGCCAGCAGACCCAACCGGGACACATACGAGCAGTACTTC. Protein sequence: CASRPNRDTYEQYF.